The 4 T cell receptor beta chains listed next were all sequenced from one sample in a study of blood T cell repertoires in COVID-19. The protocol was immunoSEQ multiplex PCR, while the TCRdb copy is restricted to in-frame clones and leaves out a portion. The sample carries a few hundred thousand clones, 88% recorded once. Sequencing was done on a sample of peripheral blood. All receptors derive from a woman between 70 and 85 years old with COVID-19, enrolled during active disease.

The J gene is TRBJ2-3, the V gene TRBV11-2, with TRBD2 as a possible D gene (5 bases). V dropped 1 base and J dropped 2 bases, with 10 bases sitting between them. Germline-derived CDR1 and CDR2 are SGHAT and FQNNGV. This CDR3 spans 15 amino acids. CDR3 region: CASSLAGIPTDTQYF. The CDR3 nucleotides are TGTGCCAGCAGCTTAGCGGGAATCCCCACAGATACGCAGTATTTT.

The chain joins TRBV10-2 to TRBJ2-7; D possibly corresponds to TRBD1 (6 bases). This CDR3 comprises 15 residues. Germline values: CDR1 WSHSY, CDR2 SAAADI. V was cut by 6 bases and J by 2 bases, with 17 bases left in between. CDR3 in amino acids: CASSSGQTSTYEQYF. The CDR3 DNA sequence: TGCGCCAGCAGCTCTGGACAGACGTCTACCTACGAGCAGTACTTC.

This clone has just a few counts. CDR3 sequence (DNA): TGTGCCAGCATACAACCAGGGGCGAGCGCCTACGAGCAGTACTTC. Translated, it gives CASIQPGASAYEQYF. The chain recombines TRBV6-5 with TRBJ2-7; maybe TRBD1 (6 bases). In germline, CDR1 is MNHEY, CDR2 SVGAGI. With 7 bases removed from V and 2 bases from J, the gap between germline ends came to 18 bases. This CDR3 spans 15 amino acids.

This clone was seen a few times. The chain uses TRBV24-1 and TRBJ2-7, with TRBD1 as a possible D gene (6 bases). Germline V CDR1 and CDR2: KGHDR, SFDVKD. The CDR3 has 14 residues. The ends were cut back, 3 bases at V and 3 bases at J, with 11 bases in the middle. CDR3 nucleotide sequence: TGTGCCACCAGTGATCCCAGGGGTGGCTACGAGCAGTACTTC. This sequence encodes CATSDPRGGYEQYF.